This T cell receptor (beta chain) was identified during a study of read filtering for tumor transcriptome and immune sequencing (dated by TCRdb to the early 2020s). With respect to the entire study: The cohort was composed of 17 male and 13 to 15 female patients, with a mean age of roughly 70 years and an age range of roughly 45 to 85. Under revised international staging, about 8 patients fell into R-ISS I, 15 or so into R-ISS II and over five into R-ISS III. Whole-transcriptome libraries were prepared with the TruSeq RNA Access Library Prep Kit after DNase treatment. Per sample, about 4 to 10.27 million TCR-region mapped reads were obtained with IR-seq, compared with only roughly 85 to 1,300 with RNA-seq. TCR repertoires obtained by targeted immune repertoire sequencing and by bulk whole-transcriptome sequencing performed on the same bone marrow samples were compared. A main aim was a read-filtering strategy for immune repertoire data, specifically whether clonotypes supported by a single read should be removed. What the study reported, not specific to this receptor: IR-seq captured clonotypes at much higher depth and more reliably than RNA-seq, and smaller IR-seq throughput sufficed to identify most shared clonotypes. Single-read clonotypes made up 80% to 85% of clonotypes but only around 4% of total reads in IR-seq, compared with about 69% of clonotypes and 40% to 55% of reads in RNA-seq. Rather than purified T cells, the sorted CD138-negative fraction was a mixed bone marrow immune population. Removing single-read clonotypes increased the correlation between IR-seq and RNA-seq shared clonotype proportions.

This clonotype was recorded many times. Its antigen remains unidentified. Base qualities were left out, and no much larger clone turns up one base away. Each patient had bone marrow sampled at the time of active disease. Isolation of bone marrow mononuclear cells was performed by Ficoll-Hypaque density gradient centrifugation. Myeloma plasma cells were removed and CD138-negative cells were collected by negative selection after labeling with CD138 magnetic microbeads on a MACS separator. Purity of the isolated cells was checked by flow cytometry on an Attune NxT using CD138 antibodies. Total RNA was extracted with TRIzol reagent and quantified with a NanoDrop spectrophotometer. For each patient, paired RNA-seq and IR-seq were run on the CD138-negative bone marrow sample from that patient. TCR libraries were constructed from about 400 ng RNA using the Immunoverse kit, and molecular barcoded adaptors covering alpha/delta and beta/gamma chains were employed. TCR library preparation was performed with the same RNA that was used for transcriptome sequencing. Sequencing of the TCR libraries was done on an Illumina HiSeq 4000 with 2 x 150 cycles. In the source study's methods: TCR reads were aligned to human V, D, J and C references and assembled into CDR3 clonotypes with MiXCR, including quality filtering and error correction. Clonotype counts and gene usage diversity were analyzed with the tcR package in R. For inspection of raw mapping reads, RNA-seq reads were mapped by STAR aligner version 2.5.3a onto GRCh37 of the human genome. To test how sequencing depth affects detected clonotypes, IR-seq fastq files were randomly downsampled with Seqtk 1.3. The public reads were run again by TCRdb, first through fastp at Q25 and then through MiXCR, and only productive beta chains were kept. All rows with the same CDR3 protein become a single entry with the most common DNA and genes. The V and J calls come from TCRdb's annotation, not from the publication. The sample yields 15,000 to 20,000 distinct CDR3 sequences; approximately 20% were counted once. About 25% of the sample rests with the top ten.

Counted from cysteine to phenylalanine, this CDR3 has 15 amino acids. Only the CDR3 DNA is retained, 45 bases long and in frame from the first base. V and J are truncated by 1 base and 1 base respectively, leaving an intervening sequence of 8 bases. In the germline V gene, CDR1 corresponds to SGDLS and CDR2 to YYNGEE. The chain is encoded by TRBV9 joined to TRBJ2-2, with no confident D gene call. This TCR came from a donor over 35 with multiple myeloma. Sequencing was carried out using a population of CD138-negative cells sorted from bone marrow. The cell subset or site label for this specimen denotes: bone marrow mononuclear cells depleted of CD138+ plasma/myeloma cells by negative magnetic selection. The CDR3 region has the sequence CASSVLTQNTGELFF. DNA sequence: TGTGCCAGCAGCGTATTGACTCAGAACACCGGGGAGCTGTTTTTT.